The 26 T cell receptor beta chains reported below all come from one sample, sequenced in a study of blood T cell repertoires in COVID-19. Data came from immunoSEQ multiplex PCR; TCRdb stores just in-frame clones and leaves some out. The sample has more than 450,000 clones, about 85% seen once. Sequenced sample: PBMCs or T cells enriched from blood (not recorded which). These TCRs come from a woman aged 18-29 years who had recovered from COVID-19.

The J gene is TRBJ1-1, the V gene TRBV6-5, with 8 nucleotides matching TRBD1. J lost 3 bases, V lost 8 bases, and 5 bases had no gene match. Germline values: CDR1 MNHEY, CDR2 SVGAGI. The CDR3 extends over 13 amino acids. As DNA, the CDR3 is TGTGCCAGCGTACAGGGGGACGACACTGAAGCTTTCTTT. Its translation is CASVQGDDTEAFF.

This sequence joins TRBV3-1 (or the pseudogene TRBV3-2) and TRBJ1-2, with D perhaps matching TRBD1 (6 bases). V dropped 3 bases and J dropped 2 bases, with 13 bases sitting between them. The V gene's germline CDR1 is LGHDT and CDR2 YNNKEL (reference sequence). CDR3 size: 15 residues. The CDR3 DNA is TGTGCCAGCAGCCAGGGGGGGCCCGAAAACTATGGCTACACCTTC. Translation gives CASSQGGPENYGYTF.

The chain combines TRBV13 with TRBJ1-1, with D tentatively TRBD1 (5 bases). Germline V gene sequence: CDR1 PRHDT, CDR2 FYEKMQ (reference sequence). V dropped 5 bases and J dropped 2 bases, with 12 bases sitting between them. The CDR3 spans 14 residues. CDR3 loop: CASSAGRGNTEAFF. The DNA for the CDR3 is TGTGCCAGCAGCGCCGGAAGGGGAAACACTGAAGCTTTCTTT.

The V call is TRBV2, the J call TRBJ2-3; no definite D call. The CDR3 consists of 12 residues. The germline V gene has CDR1 SNHLY and CDR2 FYNNEI. The V and J ends lost 3 bases and 4 bases respectively, with 5 bases between them. The CDR3 bases are TGTGCCAGCAGTGACAGATCAGATACGCAGTATTTT. Residues: CASSDRSDTQYF.

The table lists this clone with a few counts. Here the CDR3 reads CASSQDRRTDTEAFF. Here the CDR3 DNA reads TGTGCCAGCAGCCAAGATCGAAGGACAGACACTGAAGCTTTCTTT. V and J are TRBV4-2 and TRBJ1-1; TRBD1 might be the D (6 bases). Germline V gene sequence: CDR1 LGHNA, CDR2 YNFKEQ. The CDR3 is 15 amino acids. The V gene lost 0 bases and the J gene lost 3 bases, with 11 bases spanning the gap.

The table lists this clone with a count of one. The gene calls are TRBV28 and TRBJ2-2, with TRBD1 matching over 7 bases. The CDR3 is made up of 16 amino acids. The V and J ends lost 6 bases and 5 bases, in that order; junction bases with no gene match: 12. Germline V gene lookup returns CDR1 MDHEN and CDR2 SYDVKM. The CDR3 nucleotides read TGTGCCAGCAGATCCGGGACAGCACTTTCAACCGGGGAGCTGTTTTTT. The encoded protein is CASRSGTALSTGELFF.

The chain recombines TRBV7-9 with TRBJ1-2; D ambiguous. Germline V CDR1 and CDR2: SEHNR, FQNEAQ (reference sequence). The CDR3 runs to 13 residues. Trimming removed 3 bases at V and 4 bases at J, with 9 bases between. The CDR3 sequence: CASSLSPVYGYTF. CDR3 nucleotides: TGTGCCAGCAGCTTGAGCCCCGTCTATGGCTACACCTTC. The complete variable domain, with remaining parts taken from reference TRBV7-9 and TRBJ1-2, reads DTGVSQNPRHKITKRGQNVTFRCDPISEHNRLYWYRQTLGQGPEFLTYFQNEAQLEKSRLLSDRFSAERPKGSFSTLEIQRTEQGDSAMYLCASSLSPVYGYTFGSGTRLTVV.

The chain uses TRBV5-1 and TRBJ2-7; 8 bases fit TRBD1. CDR1 is SGHRS and CDR2 is YFSETQ in the germline V gene. This CDR3 is built from 15 residues. The trim removed 1 base at V and 1 base at J, leaving 4 bases unmatched. The chain's CDR3 is CASSLTGTGSYEQYF. CDR3 sequence (DNA): TGCGCCAGCAGCTTGACCGGGACAGGATCCTACGAGCAGTACTTC.

The V call is TRBV7-6, the J call TRBJ1-2; maybe TRBD1 (5 bases). The CDR3 consists of 15 residues. Germline loops: CDR1 SGHVS, CDR2 FNYEAQ. V lost 1 base to trimming and J lost 0 bases, with 9 bases between them. As DNA, the CDR3 is TGTGCCAGCAGCTTAGGGGGCCAAGCTAACTATGGCTACACCTTC. Its translation is CASSLGGQANYGYTF.

The gene calls are TRBV6-5 and TRBJ1-1; D not certain. Germline lookup yields CDR1 MNHEY and CDR2 SVGAGI. The CDR3 covers 13 residues. V was trimmed by 2 bases and J by 4 bases, leaving 8 bases between them. CDR3 in DNA: TGTGCCAGCAGTTACGGAGGCCCCACTGAAGCTTTCTTT. Translated, it gives CASSYGGPTEAFF.

The chain has TRBV25-1 and TRBJ2-7; maybe TRBD2 (6 bases). This CDR3 contains 15 residues. From germline, CDR1 is MGHDK and CDR2 SYGVNS. Trimming removed 1 base at V and 0 bases at J, with 10 bases between. The CDR3 sequence: CASSEFVGSSYEQYF. CDR3 DNA sequence: TGTGCCAGCAGTGAATTCGTCGGGAGCTCCTACGAGCAGTACTTC.

Only one count was recorded for this clone. The chain has TRBV9 and TRBJ2-3, with D possibly TRBD2 on 6 matching bases. The V gene lost 0 bases and the J gene lost 4 bases, with 12 bases spanning the gap. The CDR3 consists of 15 residues. Germline CDR1 reads SGDLS; CDR2 reads YYNGEE. The chain's CDR3 is CASSVVGGEADTQYF. Here the CDR3 DNA reads TGTGCCAGCAGCGTAGTGGGGGGAGAGGCAGATACGCAGTATTTT. The full variable domain, its missing parts supplied by reference TRBV9 and TRBJ2-3, is DSGVTQTPKHLITATGQRVTLRCSPRSGDLSVYWYQQSLDQGLQFLIQYYNGEERAKGNILERFSAQQFPDLHSELNLSSLELGDSALYFCASSVVGGEADTQYFGPGTRLTVL.

This clone was found a few times. The chain links TRBV15 to TRBJ1-2, with TRBD1 identical over 7 bases. CDR3 length: 18 amino acids. Germline-derived CDR1 and CDR2 are LNHNV and YYDKDF (reference sequence). Trimming removed 3 bases from V and 0 bases from J; junction bases left unmatched: 13. The CDR3 nucleotides read TGTGCCACCAGCAGCCTACAGGGGATTGAGGGGACTAACTATGGCTACACCTTC. The encoded protein is CATSSLQGIEGTNYGYTF. The complete variable domain, with remaining parts taken from reference TRBV15 and TRBJ1-2, reads DAMVIQNPRYQVTQFGKPVTLSCSQTLNHNVMYWYQQKSSQAPKLLFHYYDKDFNNEADTPDNFQSRRPNTSFCFLDIRSPGLGDTAMYLCATSSLQGIEGTNYGYTFGSGTRLTVV.

This clone showed up just a few times. The chain links TRBV28 to TRBJ1-6; D remains ambiguous. CDR1 and CDR2 from the germline V gene are MDHEN and SYDVKM. V dropped 1 base and J dropped 13 bases, with 8 bases sitting between them. The CDR3 has 12 residues. The CDR3 sequence: CASSLYGYPLHF. The CDR3 DNA sequence: TGTGCCAGCAGTTTATACGGGTACCCCCTCCACTTT.

This chain joins TRBV19 and TRBJ1-4; no clear D gene. The CDR3 contains 11 residues. The germline V and J ends were trimmed by 7 bases and 8 bases, with 8 bases remaining between them. Germline CDR1 LNHDA, CDR2 SQIVND (reference sequence). The CDR3 DNA follows: TGTGCCAGTACGGTTCGAGAAAAACTGTTTTTT. Translated: CASTVREKLFF.

Of note for this clone: The same CDR3 arises from other DNA sequences in this sample as well. V usage is TRBV30 and J usage is TRBJ1-1; D unresolved. CDR1 and CDR2 from the germline V gene are GTSNPN and SVGIG (reference sequence). V dropped 2 bases and J dropped 5 bases, with 6 bases sitting between them. The CDR3 covers 11 residues. The CDR3 spells CAWSRGTEAFF. The CDR3 DNA sequence: TGTGCCTGGAGTAGAGGAACTGAAGCTTTCTTT.

The J gene is TRBJ1-3, the V gene TRBV30, with unresolved D. The CDR3 has 14 amino acids. Trimming removed 5 bases from V and 0 bases from J, with 11 bases in between. Germline loops: CDR1 GTSNPN, CDR2 SVGIG (reference sequence). The CDR3 region is CAWASESSGNTIYF. CDR3 in DNA: TGTGCCTGGGCTTCCGAGAGCTCTGGAAACACCATATATTTT. The complete variable domain, with remaining parts taken from reference TRBV30 and TRBJ1-3, reads SQTIHQWPATLVQPVGSPLSLECTVEGTSNPNLYWYRQAAGRGLQLLFYSVGIGQISSEVPQNLSASRPQDRQFILSSKKLLLSDSGFYLCAWASESSGNTIYFGEGSWLTVV.

This clone was observed a single time. V gene TRBV9 combines with J gene TRBJ1-1; tentative D call: TRBD1 (5 bases). The germline V gene has CDR1 SGDLS and CDR2 YYNGEE. The CDR3 has 18 amino acids. The ends were cut back, 0 bases at V and 9 bases at J, with 27 bases in the middle. This CDR3 reads CASSVEQGRYSRPSKAFF. For the CDR3, the DNA is TGTGCCAGCAGCGTAGAGCAGGGAAGATATTCTCGTCCCAGCAAAGCTTTCTTT.

V gene TRBV7-2 combines with J gene TRBJ1-4; 9 bases are a match to TRBD1. CDR1 SGHTA and CDR2 FQGNSA come from the germline V gene. The CDR3 totals 18 residues. The trim removed 5 bases at V and 3 bases at J, leaving 13 bases unmatched. CDR3 in amino acids: CASSPGQGQFPPNEKLFF. DNA of the CDR3: TGTGCCAGCAGCCCCGGACAGGGGCAATTCCCGCCTAATGAAAAACTGTTTTTT.

The chain links TRBV9 to TRBJ1-1, with D tentatively TRBD1 (5 bases). The CDR3 contains 15 residues. Germline V gene lookup returns CDR1 SGDLS and CDR2 YYNGEE. Trimming took 0 bases from V and 1 from J, leaving 10 bases between them. This CDR3 reads CASSVDGQPNTEAFF. In DNA, the CDR3 is TGTGCCAGCAGCGTAGACGGACAACCGAACACTGAAGCTTTCTTT.

V gene TRBV24-1 combines with J gene TRBJ2-7; D is perhaps TRBD1 (6 bases). Trimming stripped 4 bases from V and 2 bases from J, with 14 bases between. This CDR3 comprises 15 residues. Per the germline V gene, CDR1 is KGHDR and CDR2 is SFDVKD. CDR3 residues: CATSDSTGATYEQYF. CDR3 nucleotide sequence: TGTGCCACCAGTGACTCGACAGGAGCTACCTACGAGCAGTACTTC.

This sequence joins TRBV7-2 and TRBJ1-5; maybe TRBD1 (6 bases). V gave up 5 bases and J gave up 4 bases, with 18 bases separating them. Germline V gene lookup returns CDR1 SGHTA and CDR2 FQGNSA. The CDR3 is 16 amino acids. CDR3 protein: CASSLTGGPINQPQHF. DNA of the CDR3: TGTGCCAGCAGCCTCACGGGGGGCCCAATAAATCAGCCCCAGCATTTT.

The chain carries TRBV6-5 and TRBJ1-1; D remains ambiguous. Germline assignment: CDR1 MNHEY and CDR2 SVGAGI. The CDR3 length is 14 residues. V lost 0 bases and J lost 7, with 12 bases in between. The CDR3 here is CASSYSVRDDEAFF. In nucleotides, the CDR3 is TGTGCCAGCAGTTACTCGGTGAGGGATGATGAAGCTTTCTTT.

The V gene is TRBV24-1, the J gene TRBJ1-1; TRBD1 matches at 8 bases. Per germline, CDR1 KGHDR and CDR2 SFDVKD. The CDR3 runs to 17 residues. The V and J ends lost 3 bases and 1 base, in that order; junction bases with no gene match: 9. The CDR3 region is CATSDLPGQVTNTEAFF. The CDR3 DNA reads as TGTGCCACCAGTGATCTCCCGGGACAGGTAACGAACACTGAAGCTTTCTTT.

This chain links TRBV9 with TRBJ2-1; D gene unclear. CDR1 is SGDLS and CDR2 is YYNGEE in the germline V gene. CDR3 size: 13 residues. V lost 4 bases and J lost 5, with 10 bases in between. The CDR3 loop reads CASSFIGDNEQFF. DNA of the CDR3: TGTGCCAGCAGCTTTATAGGAGACAATGAGCAGTTCTTC.

This chain uses TRBV6-4 with TRBJ2-7; 8 positions agree with TRBD1. The trim removed 10 bases at V and 4 bases at J, leaving 15 bases unmatched. Germline V gives CDR1 MRHNA, CDR2 SNTAGT. This CDR3 contains 15 residues. CDR3 DNA sequence: TGTGCCATCTCCCCGGGGAGGACAGGGTCGTACGAGCAGTACTTC. Its protein is CAISPGRTGSYEQYF.